Here is one T cell receptor (beta chain) with its context. Its antigen has not been determined. No clone much larger than this one lies a single base away; base qualities are absent. The entry originates in a study of glioma-infiltrating T cells after dendritic cell vaccination listed by TCRdb under 2016. General notes on the study: Of the approximately 15 glioblastoma patients in the cohort, all drawn from Phase I and II dendritic cell vaccination trials, 9 were newly diagnosed and 6 had recurrent disease. Patients received autologous tumor lysate-pulsed dendritic cell vaccination between 2003 and 2012. The vaccine was prepared from monocyte-derived dendritic cells that were cultured for more than six days with IL-4 and GM-CSF and then pulsed overnight with autologous tumor lysate. Three intradermal dendritic cell vaccine injections were administered to patients at biweekly intervals in the arm below the axilla. In glioblastoma patients vaccinated with dendritic cells, deep sequencing of TCR beta CDR3 regions served to measure tumor-infiltrating lymphocyte content and to compare repertoires between tumor and blood. TCR sequencing metrics, including TIL content and tumor-blood repertoire overlap, were correlated with survival after dendritic cell vaccination.

The meaning of the sample's time point label: after dendritic cell vaccination, including at tumor progression/relapse. Selection of patients required sufficient residual fresh-frozen tumor tissue and over two years of available survival data. An isocitrate dehydrogenase mutation was not carried by any of the glioblastoma patients, although molecular status was otherwise variable. PBMC were collected before vaccination, two weeks after the third vaccination, and at tumor progression when it occurred. The Qiagen DNeasy Blood extraction Kit was used to extract genomic DNA. Using the immunoSEQ assay, TCRB CDR3 regions were amplified from 2 to 2.5 micrograms of genomic DNA, or from all available DNA when less than that was on hand. The multiplex PCR employed 60 forward primers targeting TCR V beta segments and 13 reverse primers targeting J beta segments. To estimate the number of reads per starting template, synthetic control templates were added to each sample at limiting dilution. Reads of 87 bp were generated by sequencing on the Illumina HiSeq System. The authors' pipeline ran thus. To remove PCR and sequencing errors, closely related sequences were merged with a nearest neighbor algorithm. TCR overlap was measured as the percentage of unique tumor TCR beta sequences that were also present in the peripheral blood of the same patient. TCRdb took this table from immuneACCESS and kept in-frame rearrangements with V and J called. Such tables lack part of the clones; where checked against another copy, unresolved V genes explain under half of the gap, and the rest is unexplained. Clone size and the V and J calls come from that table; the DNA yielded D and trimming. The sample includes 90,000 or so clones, with 70% to 90% observed a single time. Approximately 2% of the sample lies in the top ten.

The CDR3 starts with the cysteine, ends with the phenylalanine, and has 18 residues. Here the CDR3 DNA is all that survives: 54 bases in frame from base 1. Unmatched junction bases come to 12, with V trimmed by 3 bases and J by 2 bases. Per the germline V gene, KGHSH is the CDR1 and LQKENI is the CDR2. Paper-wide results and their limitations: The cohort was small and heterogeneous, and full blood and tumor sets were available for few patients, with initial-recurrent tumor pairs available for even fewer patients. The TCR overlap response model with three groups was called speculative and said to need prospective validation. Higher estimated pretreatment TIL content predicted longer time to progression and overall survival after dendritic cell vaccination. TCR clonality showed no direct relationship with survival, which suggests that a diverse polyclonal response may be important.

The sequence is built from TRBV18 and TRBJ1-5; TRBD1 lines up with 8 middle nucleotides. The sample in question was blood, obtained after dendritic cell vaccination. The source is a human donor with glioblastoma. The CDR3 reads CASSPRGAGTGGNQPQHF. The DNA sequence reads TGTGCCAGCTCACCGAGGGGAGCCGGGACAGGAGGCAATCAGCCCCAGCATTTT.